These 8 T cell receptor beta chains came from one sample sequenced in a study of blood T cell repertoires in COVID-19. This table comes from immunoSEQ multiplex PCR, and its TCRdb copy is limited to in-frame clones, with some not included. The sample contains approximately 300,000 clones, 85% of which appear only once. The sample taken for sequencing was PBMCs or T cells enriched from blood (not recorded which). The receptors originated from a woman aged 25 to 39 who had been exposed to COVID-19.

The chain carries TRBV5-1 and TRBJ2-7; 13 bases align to TRBD2. Germline trimming cut 4 bases from V and 1 base from J; bases unmatched to any gene: 8. The CDR3 spans 17 residues. Germline CDR1 SGHRS, CDR2 YFSETQ. The CDR3 reads CASSPGLAGHKSYEQYF. As DNA, the CDR3 is TGCGCCAGCAGCCCGGGACTAGCGGGGCACAAATCCTACGAGCAGTACTTC.

J is TRBJ1-4 and V is TRBV4-3; D may be TRBD1 (6 bases). Germline CDR1 LGHNA, CDR2 YSLEER. The CDR3 consists of 15 residues. V was trimmed by 0 bases and J by 7 bases, leaving 12 bases between them. CDR3 DNA sequence: TGCGCCAGCAGCCAAGACGCCAGGGGCGGTGAAAAACTGTTTTTT. This codes for CASSQDARGGEKLFF.

This chain uses TRBV9 with TRBJ2-1, with D perhaps TRBD2 (6 bases). The CDR3 is made up of 16 amino acids. V was trimmed by 0 bases and J by 2 bases, leaving 12 bases between them. CDR1 is SGDLS, CDR2 YYNGEE, per germline. The CDR3: CASSVASTRTYNEQFF. The CDR3 DNA sequence: TGTGCCAGCAGCGTAGCTTCGACTAGAACCTACAATGAGCAGTTCTTC.

This rearrangement joins TRBV7-3 to TRBJ1-6; D is possibly TRBD1 (5 bases). This CDR3 has 14 amino acids. The V gene's germline CDR1 is SGHTA and CDR2 FQGTGA. Trimming took off 5 bases at V and 6 bases at J, with 11 bases between the two ends. CDR3 DNA: TGTGCCAGCAGCAAAGGGGTTTTTAATTCACCCCTCCACTTT. Translated: CASSKGVFNSPLHF.

CDR3 residues: CASRFSGGSTGELFF. CDR3 coding DNA: TGCGCCAGCAGGTTTAGCGGGGGGAGTACCGGGGAGCTGTTTTTT. The chain joins TRBV4-1 to TRBJ2-2; 10 nucleotides agree with TRBD2. This CDR3 contains 15 residues. The V segment lost 6 bases and the J segment 5 bases; nucleotides outside the gene matches: 6. Germline CDR1 is MGHRA and CDR2 is YSYEKL.

This chain uses TRBV2 with TRBJ1-6; 8 bases are shared with TRBD1. Per germline, CDR1 SNHLY and CDR2 FYNNEI. V shed 7 bases and J 10 bases; nucleotides not matched to a gene: 9. The CDR3 totals 14 residues. The CDR3 region is CASTQTGDFSPLHF. DNA of the CDR3: TGTGCCAGCACCCAGACAGGGGATTTCTCACCCCTCCACTTT.

The rearrangement links TRBV11-2 to TRBJ1-3; D not resolved. V gave up 5 bases and J gave up 4 bases, with 9 bases separating them. The germline V gene encodes CDR1 SGHAT and CDR2 FQNNGV. This CDR3 has 13 residues. The CDR3 protein is CASSPSGGNTIYF. The DNA for the CDR3 is TGTGCCAGCAGCCCAAGCGGGGGAAACACCATATATTTT.

Notes on this clone: The junction shows a germline mismatch at one end, possibly a read error. The V gene is TRBV2, the J gene TRBJ2-7, with 8 bases lining up with TRBD2. The CDR3 totals 11 residues. Germline V gene lookup returns CDR1 SNHLY and CDR2 FYNNEI. The CDR3 here is CASSAGGAENF. The CDR3 nucleotides are TGTGCCAGCAGTGCCGGGGGGGCAGAAAACTTC.